This record concerns one T cell receptor beta chain sequence. The assay was immunoSEQ multiplex PCR, and TCRdb's table has in-frame clones only and misses some. The sample holds roughly 51,000 clones, approximately 71% seen once. This sample was taken from a study of T cell clones after liver transplantation. The sequencing here drew on CD4+ T cells from blood, taken around 4.5 years after liver transplant. The clonotype was recovered from a human patient who received a liver transplant. Some T cells may possibly be graft donor cells.

The CDR3 protein is CASSLSTGSGNSPLHF. The CDR3 DNA follows: TGTGCCAGCAGTTTATCCACAGGGTCTGGTAATTCACCCCTCCACTTT. The gene calls are TRBV27 and TRBJ1-6; D possibly corresponds to TRBD1 (6 bases). Trimming took off 0 bases at V and 6 bases at J, with 12 bases between the two ends. This CDR3 has 16 amino acids. Germline V CDR1 and CDR2: MNHEY, SMNVEV (reference sequence).